A selection of T cell receptor beta chains follows, all from one sample in a study of memory CD4+ T cells and cytomegalovirus serostatus. Sequencing was performed with immunoSEQ multiplex PCR; in TCRdb, only in-frame clones are kept and a portion is missing. The sample has over 55,000 clones, around 79% seen once. Sequencing was done on a sample of memory CD4+ T cells from blood. These receptors were collected from an adult in good health and CMV-seronegative. The CDR3 runs from the conserved cysteine through the conserved F or W. The order of the fields is clone size, D gene, V gene, J gene, CDR3 protein, CDR3 DNA. A D gene is named only where the DNA matches it firmly. Clone size appears in some rows only: once, few, many, or a class for an expanded clone.

few	TRBD1	TRBV5-1	TRBJ1-1	CASSLEQGRTEAFF	TGCGCCAGCAGCTTGGAACAGGGGAGAACTGAAGCTTTCTTT
medium-sized	NA	TRBV5-6	TRBJ1-3	CASRVQGSGNTIYF	TGTGCCAGCAGGGTACAGGGCTCTGGAAACACCATATATTTT
NA	TRBD2	TRBV30	TRBJ2-1	CAWSSLAGGGNEQFF	TGTGCCTGGAGTTCTCTAGCGGGAGGGGGTAATGAGCAGTTCTTC
NA	TRBD1	TRBV18	TRBJ2-7	CASSPRDSSYEQYF	TGTGCCAGCTCACCCCGGGACAGCTCCTACGAGCAGTACTTC
few	NA	TRBV25-1	TRBJ1-1	CASSDHDTGTSEAFF	TGTGCCAGCAGTGACCATGACACCGGGACCTCCGAAGCTTTCTTT
once	NA	TRBV10-3	TRBJ1-4	CAISESAGEKLFF	TGTGCCATCAGTGAGTCGGCGGGGGAAAAACTGTTTTTT
NA	NA	TRBV5-1	TRBJ2-5	CASSWGRKETQYF	TGCGCCAGCAGCTGGGGTCGGAAAGAGACCCAGTACTTC
NA	NA	TRBV7-7	TRBJ2-1	CASSLGQNNEQFF	TGTGCCAGCAGCTTAGGTCAGAACAATGAGCAGTTCTTC
NA	TRBD1	TRBV6-5	TRBJ1-2	CASSYSATGGNFGYTF	TGTGCCAGCAGTTACTCTGCCACAGGGGGAAACTTTGGGTACACCTTC
few	TRBD1	TRBV7-9	TRBJ1-1	CASSSPGTGKTEAFF	TGTGCCAGCAGCTCGCCCGGGACAGGGAAAACTGAAGCTTTCTTT
NA	NA	TRBV27	TRBJ2-7	CASSDLAGSYEQYF	TGTGCCAGCAGTGACCTTGCGGGGAGTTACGAGCAGTACTTC
NA	NA	TRBV19	TRBJ1-4	CASSIFVGAANEKLFF	TGTGCCAGTAGTATTTTTGTGGGGGCGGCTAATGAAAAACTGTTTTTT
NA	TRBD2	TRBV19	TRBJ2-2	CASSVLASGNTGELFF	TGTGCCAGTAGTGTACTAGCTAGCGGGAACACCGGGGAGCTGTTTTTT
NA	TRBD1	TRBV5-4	TRBJ1-2	CASRSRQGANYGYTF	TGTGCCAGCAGATCTCGACAGGGGGCGAACTATGGCTACACCTTC
NA	NA	TRBV4-1	TRBJ1-1	CASSRPGTPNTEAFF	TGCGCCAGCAGCCGACCAGGGACTCCGAACACTGAAGCTTTCTTT
once	NA	TRBV19	TRBJ2-5	CASSAFRETQYF	TGTGCCAGTAGTGCGTTTCGGGAGACCCAGTACTTC
NA	TRBD2	TRBV7-3	TRBJ2-3	CASSSAPRGSGLAGEPTDTQYF	TGTGCCAGCAGCTCCGCTCCTAGGGGATCAGGACTAGCGGGAGAGCCAACAGATACGCAGTATTTT
NA	TRBD1	TRBV9	TRBJ1-1	CASSVVTGVRSAEAFF	TGTGCCAGCAGCGTAGTAACAGGGGTACGGTCCGCTGAAGCTTTCTTT
few	NA	TRBV4-1	TRBJ1-1	CASSLGEGYRRNTEAFF	TGCGCCAGCAGCCTCGGGGAGGGGTACAGGAGGAACACTGAAGCTTTCTTT
NA	NA	TRBV6-5	TRBJ1-1	CASSRPRGTEAFF	TGTGCCAGCAGCCGCCCTCGCGGAACTGAAGCTTTCTTT
NA	NA	TRBV7-6	TRBJ2-1	CASSLEVSGRQFF	TGTGCCAGCAGCTTAGAAGTAAGTGGACGGCAGTTCTTC
NA	NA	TRBV15	TRBJ2-1	CATSGTKRIGYNEQFF	TGTGCCACCAGCGGGACGAAGAGGATCGGCTACAATGAGCAGTTCTTC
NA	TRBD1	TRBV7-2	TRBJ1-1	CASSPQGRTEAFF	TGTGCCAGCAGCCCACAGGGGAGGACTGAAGCTTTCTTT
NA	NA	TRBV19	TRBJ2-7	CASSTKAGTFYEQYF	TGTGCCAGTAGTACCAAAGCCGGGACATTCTACGAGCAGTACTTC
NA	NA	TRBV6-1	TRBJ2-3	CATDTQYF	TGTGCCACAGATACGCAGTATTTT
once	NA	TRBV19	TRBJ1-3	CASNEQGAGNTIYF	TGTGCCAGCAACGAACAGGGTGCTGGAAACACCATATATTTT
few	TRBD2	TRBV13	TRBJ2-1	CASSHQTSGSVAYNEQFF	TGTGCCAGCAGCCACCAGACTAGCGGGAGTGTAGCCTACAATGAGCAGTTCTTC
NA	NA	TRBV6-1	TRBJ2-7	CASNRDTYRYEQYF	TGTGCCAGCAATCGGGACACCTACCGCTACGAGCAGTACTTC
NA	TRBD2	TRBV6-6	TRBJ2-5	CASGRDETQYF	TGTGCCAGCGGGAGGGATGAGACCCAGTACTTC
NA	NA	TRBV30	TRBJ1-1	CAWSVRSNLVLEKGFTEAFF	TGTGCCTGGAGTGTACGTTCTAATTTGGTTCTGGAGAAGGGTTTCACTGAAGCTTTCTTT
NA	NA	TRBV28	TRBJ1-3	CASSFSGFFSGNTIYF	TGTGCCAGCAGTTTTTCCGGATTCTTCTCTGGAAACACCATATATTTT
once	NA	TRBV5-1	TRBJ1-6	CASSLNGEYNSPLHF	TGCGCCAGCAGCTTGAACGGAGAGTATAATTCACCCCTCCACTTT
NA	NA	TRBV6-5	TRBJ2-4	CASSYKNIQYF	TGTGCCAGCAGTTACAAAAACATTCAGTACTTC